Presented here are 15 T cell receptor beta chains from one specimen sequenced in a study of response to subunit inactivated influenza vaccine. TCRdb reprocessed the RT-PCR reads with MiXCR, giving one entry per CDR3 protein. The repertoire consists of about 570,000 distinct CDR3 sequences, with about 11% occurring once and the leading ten covering approximately 10%. The data were also submitted as part of a second study, on T cells expressing NK-cell markers. That paper adds: The authors made TCR beta cDNA libraries by 5'RACE template switching. This switching added a universal primer site and UMIs.

The specimen was PBMCs from blood, collected on the day of vaccination. The receptor set was obtained from a man aged 50-59 years who received an inactivated influenza vaccine.

V usage is TRBV30 and J usage is TRBJ2-5, with 9 nucleotides matching TRBD2. Trimming removed 2 bases from V and 4 bases from J; junction bases left unmatched: 8. This CDR3 is 15 amino acids long. Per the germline V gene, CDR1 is GTSNPN and CDR2 is SVGIG (reference sequence). CDR3 sequence (DNA): TGTGCCTGGAGTCGGCTAAGCGGGGGGCTAGAGACCCAGTACTTC. This codes for CAWSRLSGGLETQYF.

This clonotype was seen more than once but under ten times. The rearrangement uses TRBV5-6 and TRBJ2-4; maybe TRBD2 (6 bases). The CDR3 runs 17 residues. V was trimmed by 0 bases and J by 0 bases, leaving 13 bases between them. Per the germline V gene, CDR1 is SGHDT and CDR2 is YYEEEE. DNA of the CDR3: TGTGCCAGCAGCTTGGGTGTTAGCGGTCAAGCCAAAAACATTCAGTACTTC. Translation: CASSLGVSGQAKNIQYF.

The rearrangement links TRBV9 to TRBJ2-1, with TRBD2 matching 9 bases. Germline V gene data show CDR1 as SGDLS and CDR2 as YYNGEE. The V segment lost 0 bases and the J segment 2 bases; nucleotides outside the gene matches: 3. This CDR3 spans 16 amino acids. The CDR3 loop reads CASSVATSGTYNEQFF. The CDR3 DNA reads TGTGCCAGCAGCGTAGCGACTAGCGGAACCTACAATGAGCAGTTCTTC.

The chain employs TRBV23-1 and TRBJ2-5, with 10 positions matching TRBD1. TRBV23-1 is identified as an open reading frame with a role that is uncertain. The CDR3 runs to 17 residues. Trimming at V came to 2 bases and at J to 3 bases, leaving 9 bases not matched to a gene. The CDR3 region has the DNA TGCGCCAGCAGTCAACGAGAAAAGGACAGGGGGAAAGAGACCCAGTACTTC. Protein product: CASSQREKDRGKETQYF.

In this sample, this clonotype turned up a few times. The J gene is TRBJ1-1, the V gene TRBV12-3 or TRBV12-4; D is ambiguous. The CDR3 totals 12 residues. V shed 5 bases and J shed 6 bases, with 10 bases lying between them. The CDR3 protein is CASSPDLPEAFF. The CDR3 DNA sequence: TGTGCCAGCAGTCCGGATCTGCCTGAAGCTTTCTTT.

The table lists this clonotype with a few counts. The chain employs TRBV5-7 and TRBJ2-2; 10 bases agree with TRBD2. TRBV5-7 is noted as an ORF with a role that remains uncertain. Trimming took 0 bases from V and 5 from J; bases not matched to a gene: 7. The CDR3 totals 17 residues. CDR3 in DNA: TGTGCCAGCAGCTTGGTGCTAGCGGGAGTATGGACCGGGGAGCTGTTTTTT. Its translation: CASSLVLAGVWTGELFF.

The V call is TRBV12-3 or TRBV12-4, the J call TRBJ2-7, with D unclear. The CDR3 is made up of 14 amino acids. The V gene lost 4 bases and the J gene lost 4 bases, with 14 bases spanning the gap. CDR3 bases: TGTGCCAGCAGTTCCGCCGCGCACAGTTACGAGCAGTACTTC. Encoded protein: CASSSAAHSYEQYF.

This clonotype appeared many times. This chain joins TRBV2 and TRBJ2-7, with 8 bases that match TRBD2. The CDR3 is 15 amino acids. Unmatched junction bases numbered 8, after V lost 0 bases and J lost 7 bases. Germline CDR1 is SNHLY and CDR2 is FYNNEI. The chain's CDR3 is CASSEALGTRGEQYF. The CDR3 bases are TGTGCCAGCAGTGAAGCCCTGGGGACTAGGGGAGAGCAGTACTTC. The whole variable domain, remainder taken from reference TRBV2 and TRBJ2-7, is EPEVTQTPSHQVTQMGQEVILRCVPISNHLYFYWYRQILGQKVEFLVSFYNNEISEKSEIFDDQFSVERPDGSNFTLKIRSTKLEDSAMYFCASSEALGTRGEQYFGPGTRLTVT.

This clonotype has more than one count but fewer than ten. The chain uses TRBV24-1 and TRBJ2-5; the D is unclear. The V end was cut by 4 bases, the J end by 4 bases, with 9 bases between. This CDR3 region has 13 residues. The germline gives CDR1 KGHDR, CDR2 SFDVKD. CDR3 bases: TGTGCCACCAGTGAATCGGTTGGAGAGACCCAGTACTTC. This codes for CATSESVGETQYF.

This clonotype occurred a few times. V and J are TRBV3-1 and TRBJ2-1, with D possibly matching TRBD1 (5 bases). Germline V gene data show CDR1 as LGHDT and CDR2 as YNNKEL (reference sequence). The CDR3 is made up of 14 amino acids. Trimming removed 2 bases at V and 4 bases at J, with 9 bases between. Here the CDR3 reads CASSQIQAYNEQFF. In DNA form, the CDR3 reads TGTGCCAGCAGCCAAATACAGGCATACAATGAGCAGTTCTTC.

The sample holds a few counts of this clonotype. The chain combines TRBV20-1 with TRBJ2-2; unclear D gene. The ends were cut back, 1 base at V and 0 bases at J, with 0 bases in the middle. Germline values: CDR1 DFQATT, CDR2 SNEGSKA (reference sequence). The CDR3 extends over 12 amino acids. Here the CDR3 DNA reads TGCAGTGCTAGAGCGAACACCGGGGAGCTGTTTTTT. It translates to CSARANTGELFF.

The rearrangement links TRBV5-1 to TRBJ2-5, with 7 positions matching TRBD1. V shed 1 base, J shed 1 base, and the junction held 10 bases outside the gene matches. This CDR3 is 17 amino acids long. The germline gives CDR1 SGHRS, CDR2 YFSETQ. CDR3 in DNA: TGCGCCAGCAGCTTGTCGGGCGGCCAGGGGGTCCAAGAGACCCAGTACTTC. Protein: CASSLSGGQGVQETQYF.

V is TRBV20-1 and J is TRBJ2-1, with TRBD2 matching over 8 bases. V dropped 3 bases and J dropped 0; count of bases not matched to a gene: 13. In germline, CDR1 is DFQATT, CDR2 SNEGSKA (reference sequence). The CDR3 has 18 amino acids. CDR3 DNA: TGCAGTGCTAGGGGGGAGCTAGCGGGTCCCCGCTCCTACAATGAGCAGTTCTTC. Translation: CSARGELAGPRSYNEQFF.

The V call is TRBV29-1, the J call TRBJ2-2; TRBD2 agrees at 8 bases. This CDR3 contains 15 residues. Germline V CDR1 and CDR2: SQVTM, ANQGSEA. J gave up 0 bases and V 4 bases, and 4 bases lay outside the gene matches. The CDR3 DNA is TGCAGCGTTGTGGTAGCGGGGACGAACACCGGGGAGCTGTTTTTT. Protein sequence: CSVVVAGTNTGELFF.

The chain uses TRBV7-2 and TRBJ2-2; no clear D. This CDR3 is 14 amino acids long. V was trimmed by 2 bases and J by 5 bases, leaving 9 bases between them. Germline CDR1 SGHTA, CDR2 FQGNSA. CDR3 region: CASSLIVATGELFF. For the CDR3, the DNA is TGTGCCAGCAGCTTAATTGTGGCTACCGGGGAGCTGTTTTTT.